This paragraph covers one TCR beta chain sequence. The antigen remains unidentified. The entry originates in a study of T cell responses to AZD1222 COVID-19 vaccine. Looking at the study overall: Pooling of second doses given at about 4 or about 12 weeks was done. Study outcomes and limitations: The donors showed a predominance of white British ancestry and of females, with possible underestimation of clonal diversity.

The table came from immunoSEQ multiplex PCR; TCRdb's copy has only in-frame clones and leaves some out. This table holds 150,000 to 200,000 clones, approximately 90% found once. The starting material was peripheral blood, obtained on day 0 of AZD1222 vaccination. The clonotype was recovered from an adult in good health.

The DNA for the CDR3 is TGCAGCGTTGAATTTGGGACAGGGAACTACGAGCAGTACTTC. Translated: CSVEFGTGNYEQYF. The chain recombines TRBV29-1 with TRBJ2-7; TRBD1 matches 9 bases. This CDR3 spans 14 amino acids. Germline V gene data show CDR1 as SQVTM and CDR2 as ANQGSEA. The trim removed 2 bases at V and 3 bases at J, leaving 5 bases unmatched.